This T cell receptor beta chain was recorded in a study of blood T cell repertoires in COVID-19. Clones were read by immunoSEQ multiplex PCR, and TCRdb kept only the in-frame ones, dropping some. The sample has about 110,000 clones; 86% are singletons. V was pared by 2 bases and J by 6 bases, with 23 bases between. The length of the CDR3 is 17 residues. This clone was observed once. The TCR was taken from a man between 40 and 49 years old with acute or convalescent COVID-19. Sequenced material: peripheral blood. The chain combines TRBV23-1 with TRBJ2-7; the D gene is possibly TRBD1 (5 bases). TRBV23-1 counts as an open reading frame of uncertain function. The CDR3 loop reads CASSQKDTENLRCEQYF. CDR3 nucleotide sequence: TGCGCCAGCAGTCAAAAGGACACCGAAAATCTAAGGTGCGAGCAGTACTTC.